Sequencing of this TCR beta chain was carried out in a study of cytomegalovirus exposure and HLA in healthy donors. Overall study results and limits: Investigators reported 150 to 200 TCR beta chains as tied to cytomegalovirus. TRBV6-2, TRBV6-3 and some other V segments were excluded as indistinguishable. The HLA-A and HLA-B alleles of most subjects were reportedly predicted accurately from TCR beta sequences. Rare sequences made up most TCRs, while some public TCRs were found in many donors.

Researchers ran the PCR with 60 Vbeta and 13 Jbeta primers. Sequenced by immunoSEQ multiplex PCR; TCRdb stores in-frame clones only, minus some. The sample lists 100,000 to 150,000 clones; more than 80% were seen once. Trimming took 8 bases from V and 6 from J, leaving 17 bases between them. The CDR3 covers 13 residues. Germline CDR1 is MGHDK and CDR2 is SYGVNS. A word on this clone: Antigen: not known.

The chain carries TRBV25-1 and TRBJ2-7, with TRBD2 as a possible D gene (5 bases). The receptor comes from a man aged 25 to 40 in good health and CMV-seropositive. Input material: PBMCs. DNA of the CDR3: TGTGCCAGCGTTGCGACAAACGGGGTCGAGCAGTACTTC. It is translated as CASVATNGVEQYF.